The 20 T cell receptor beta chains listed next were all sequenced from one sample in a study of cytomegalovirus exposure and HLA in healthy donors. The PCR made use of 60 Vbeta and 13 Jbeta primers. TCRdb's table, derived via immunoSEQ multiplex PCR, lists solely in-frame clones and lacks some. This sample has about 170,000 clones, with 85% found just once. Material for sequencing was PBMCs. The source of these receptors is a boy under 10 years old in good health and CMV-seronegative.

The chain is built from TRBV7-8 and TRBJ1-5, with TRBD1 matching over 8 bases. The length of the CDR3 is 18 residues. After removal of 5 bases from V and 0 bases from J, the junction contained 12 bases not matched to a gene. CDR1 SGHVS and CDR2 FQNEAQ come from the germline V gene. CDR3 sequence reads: CASSLGTRGQFSNQPQHF. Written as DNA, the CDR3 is TGTGCCAGCAGCCTAGGGACCAGGGGGCAGTTTAGCAATCAGCCCCAGCATTTT.

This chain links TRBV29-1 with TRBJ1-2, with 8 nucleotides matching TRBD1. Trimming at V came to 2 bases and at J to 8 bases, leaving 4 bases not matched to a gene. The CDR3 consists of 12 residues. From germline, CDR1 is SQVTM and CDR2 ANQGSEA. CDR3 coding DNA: TGCAGCGTTGAACTCCGGGACAGGGGCTACACCTTC. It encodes CSVELRDRGYTF. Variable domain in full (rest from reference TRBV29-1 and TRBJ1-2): SAVISQKPSRDICQRGTSLTIQCQVDSQVTMMFWYRQQPGQSLTLIATANQGSEATYESGFVIDKFPISRPNLTFSTLTVSNMSPEDSSIYLCSVELRDRGYTFGSGTRLTVV.

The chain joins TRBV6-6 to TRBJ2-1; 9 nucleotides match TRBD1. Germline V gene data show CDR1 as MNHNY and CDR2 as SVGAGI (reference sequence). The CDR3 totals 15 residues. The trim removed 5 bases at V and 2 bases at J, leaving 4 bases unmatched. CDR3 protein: CASSDRGETYNEQFF. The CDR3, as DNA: TGTGCCAGCAGTGACAGGGGGGAAACCTACAATGAGCAGTTCTTC.

For the CDR3, the DNA is TGCGCCAGCAGCTTGAGGACAGGGAGGTCCAACGAGCAGTACTTC. Translating gives CASSLRTGRSNEQYF. V is TRBV5-1 and J is TRBJ2-7, with TRBD1 matching 8 bases. After removal of 1 base from V and 5 bases from J, the junction contained 8 bases not matched to a gene. Germline CDR1 reads SGHRS; CDR2 reads YFSETQ. CDR3 length equals 15 residues.

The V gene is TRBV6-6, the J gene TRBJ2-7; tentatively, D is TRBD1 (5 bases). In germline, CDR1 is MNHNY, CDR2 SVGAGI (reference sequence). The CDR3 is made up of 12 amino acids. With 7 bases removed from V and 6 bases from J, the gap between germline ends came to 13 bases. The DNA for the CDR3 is TGTGCCAGCACCCAGGGTCCTGGCGAGCAGTACTTC. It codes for CASTQGPGEQYF.

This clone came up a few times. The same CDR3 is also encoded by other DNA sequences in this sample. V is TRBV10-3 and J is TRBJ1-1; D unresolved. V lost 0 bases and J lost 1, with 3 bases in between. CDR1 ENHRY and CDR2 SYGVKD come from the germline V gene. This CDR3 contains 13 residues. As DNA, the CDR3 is TGTGCCATCAGTGAGTCCGGGAACACTGAAGCTTTCTTT. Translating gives CAISESGNTEAFF.

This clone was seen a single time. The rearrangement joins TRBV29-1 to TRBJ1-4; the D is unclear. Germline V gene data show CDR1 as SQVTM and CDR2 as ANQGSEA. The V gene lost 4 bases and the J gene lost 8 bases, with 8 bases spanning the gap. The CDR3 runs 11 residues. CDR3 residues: CSVAGSEKLFF. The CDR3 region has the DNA TGCAGCGTTGCGGGGAGCGAAAAACTGTTTTTT.

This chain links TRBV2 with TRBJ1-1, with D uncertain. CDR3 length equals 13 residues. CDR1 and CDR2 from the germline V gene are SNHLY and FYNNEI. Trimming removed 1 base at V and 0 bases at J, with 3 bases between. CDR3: CASSEGVNTEAFF. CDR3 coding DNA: TGTGCCAGCAGTGAAGGAGTGAACACTGAAGCTTTCTTT.

This CDR3 is CASSLGPDSSGNIQYF. Here the CDR3 DNA reads TGTGCCAGCAGCTTGGGTCCGGACTCTAGTGGAAACATTCAGTACTTC. The chain couples TRBV5-4 to TRBJ2-4; D possibly corresponds to TRBD2 (5 bases). Germline CDR1 SGHNT, CDR2 YYREEE (reference sequence). The CDR3 is made up of 16 amino acids. V lost 0 bases, J lost 6 bases, and 16 bases lay in between. Drawing the rest from reference TRBV5-4 and TRBJ2-4, the complete variable domain is ETGVTQSPTHLIKTRGQQVTLRCSSQSGHNTVSWYQQALGQGPQFIFQYYREEENGRGNFPPRFSGLQFPNYSSELNVNALELDDSALYLCASSLGPDSSGNIQYFGAGTRLSVL.

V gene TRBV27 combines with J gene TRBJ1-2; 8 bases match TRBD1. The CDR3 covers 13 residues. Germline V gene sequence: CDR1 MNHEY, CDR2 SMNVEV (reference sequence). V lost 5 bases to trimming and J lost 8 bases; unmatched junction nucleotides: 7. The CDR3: CASSPGGLGGYTF. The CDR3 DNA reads TGTGCCAGCAGTCCAGGGGGCTTGGGAGGCTACACCTTC.

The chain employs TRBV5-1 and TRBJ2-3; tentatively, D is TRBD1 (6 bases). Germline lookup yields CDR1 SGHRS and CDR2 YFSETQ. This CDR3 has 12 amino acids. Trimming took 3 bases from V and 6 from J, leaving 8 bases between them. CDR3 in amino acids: CASSYREDTQYF. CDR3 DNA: TGCGCCAGCAGCTACAGGGAGGATACGCAGTATTTT. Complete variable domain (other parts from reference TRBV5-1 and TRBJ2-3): KAGVTQTPRYLIKTRGQQVTLSCSPISGHRSVSWYQQTPGQGLQFLFEYFSETQRNKGNFPGRFSGRQFSNSRSEMNVSTLELGDSALYLCASSYREDTQYFGPGTRLTVL.

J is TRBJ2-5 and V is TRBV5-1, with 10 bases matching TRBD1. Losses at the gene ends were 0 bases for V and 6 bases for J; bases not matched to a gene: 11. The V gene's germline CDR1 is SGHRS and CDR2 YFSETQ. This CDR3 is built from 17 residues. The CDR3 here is CASSLAQTGTGEKTQYF. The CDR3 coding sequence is TGCGCCAGCAGCTTGGCACAAACCGGGACAGGGGAAAAGACCCAGTACTTC.

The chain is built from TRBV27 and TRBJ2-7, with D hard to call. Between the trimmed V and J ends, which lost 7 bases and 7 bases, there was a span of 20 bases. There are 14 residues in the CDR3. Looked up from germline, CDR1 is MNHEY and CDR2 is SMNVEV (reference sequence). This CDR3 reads CASTPNVGSWEQYV. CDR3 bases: TGTGCCAGCACCCCCAATGTGGGGTCTTGGGAGCAGTACGTC.

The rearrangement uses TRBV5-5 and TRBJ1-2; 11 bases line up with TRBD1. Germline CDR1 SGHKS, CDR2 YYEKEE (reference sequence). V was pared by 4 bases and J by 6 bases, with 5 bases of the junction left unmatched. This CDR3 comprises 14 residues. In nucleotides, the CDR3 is TGTGCCAGCAGCGAAGAGGACAGGGGGCATGGCTACACCTTC. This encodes CASSEEDRGHGYTF.

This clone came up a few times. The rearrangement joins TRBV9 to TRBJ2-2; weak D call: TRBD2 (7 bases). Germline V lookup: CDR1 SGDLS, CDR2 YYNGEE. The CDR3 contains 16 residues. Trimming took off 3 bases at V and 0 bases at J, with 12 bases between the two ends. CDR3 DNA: TGTGCCAGCAGCGCCCACGGGGGGCCGAACACCGGGGAGCTGTTTTTT. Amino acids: CASSAHGGPNTGELFF.

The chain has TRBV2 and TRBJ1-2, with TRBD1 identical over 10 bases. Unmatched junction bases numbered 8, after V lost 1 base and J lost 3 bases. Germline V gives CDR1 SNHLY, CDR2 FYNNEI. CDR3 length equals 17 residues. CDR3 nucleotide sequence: TGTGCCAGCAGTGAAGGACAGGGGGCGAGGGGCCACTATGGCTACACCTTC. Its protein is CASSEGQGARGHYGYTF.

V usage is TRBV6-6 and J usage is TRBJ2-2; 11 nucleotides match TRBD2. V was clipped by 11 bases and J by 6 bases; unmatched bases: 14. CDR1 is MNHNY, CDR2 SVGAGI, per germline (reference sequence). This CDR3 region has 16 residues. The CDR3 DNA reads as TGTGCCGCTGGGGATAGCGGGAGGGGGGGTGCCGGGGAGCTGTTTTTT. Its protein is CAAGDSGRGGAGELFF.

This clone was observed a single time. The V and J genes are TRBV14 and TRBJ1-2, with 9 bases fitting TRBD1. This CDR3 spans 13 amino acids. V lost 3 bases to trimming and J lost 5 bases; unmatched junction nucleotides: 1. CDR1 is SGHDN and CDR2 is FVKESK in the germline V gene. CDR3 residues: CASSHGQGYGYTF. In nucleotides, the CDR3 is TGTGCCAGCAGCCACGGACAGGGGTATGGCTACACCTTC.

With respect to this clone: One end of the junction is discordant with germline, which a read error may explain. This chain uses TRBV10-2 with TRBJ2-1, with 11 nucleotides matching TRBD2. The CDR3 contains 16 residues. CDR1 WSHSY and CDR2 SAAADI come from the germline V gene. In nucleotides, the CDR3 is TGCGCCAGCACTGAGAAATTTAGCGGGAGGGCCTTTGAGCAGTTCTTC. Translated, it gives CASTEKFSGRAFEQFF.

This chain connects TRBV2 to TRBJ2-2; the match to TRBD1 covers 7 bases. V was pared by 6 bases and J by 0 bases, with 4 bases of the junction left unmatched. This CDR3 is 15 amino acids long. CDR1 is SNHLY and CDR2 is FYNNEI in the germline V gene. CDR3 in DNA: TGTGCCAGCAGCAACAGGGGTTCGAACACCGGGGAGCTGTTTTTT. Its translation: CASSNRGSNTGELFF.